These T cell receptor beta chains were read from a single sample in a study of OX40 agonist ivuxolimab in advanced cancers. The protocol was immunoSEQ multiplex PCR, while the TCRdb copy is restricted to in-frame clones and leaves out a portion. Among 55,000 to 70,000 clones, about 85% were seen once, and the ten largest hold approximately 1.3%. The specimen was CD4+ or CD8+ T cells sorted from blood, collected in a trial of the OX40 agonist ivuxolimab. The receptor source for this set is an adult with an advanced solid tumor such as melanoma, head and neck, liver or kidney cancer. Both conserved end residues are part of each CDR3. Each record gives: V gene, D gene, clone size, J gene, CDR3 DNA, CDR3 protein. A D gene is named only where the DNA matches it firmly. The listing skips clone size in some rows; elsewhere it reads once, few, many or a size class.

V gene: TRBV7-2; D gene: -; clone size: -; J gene: TRBJ2-1; CDR3 DNA: TGTGCCAGCAGCTCCTGGACATCCTCCTACAATGAGCAGTTCTTC; CDR3 protein: CASSSWTSSYNEQFF
V gene: TRBV5-5; D gene: -; clone size: -; J gene: TRBJ2-3; CDR3 DNA: TGTGCCAGCAGCTCCATGGCCGGGACCCCGTACCTCAGCACAGATACGCAGTATTTT; CDR3 protein: CASSSMAGTPYLSTDTQYF
V gene: TRBV29-1; D gene: -; clone size: once; J gene: TRBJ2-2; CDR3 DNA: TGCAGCGTTGAAGACAGGGGGAACACCGGGGAGCTGTTTTTT; CDR3 protein: CSVEDRGNTGELFF
V gene: TRBV7-9; D gene: -; clone size: few; J gene: TRBJ1-1; CDR3 DNA: TGTGCCAGCAGCCACGGGGGGGTGAACGTTGAAGCTTTCTTT; CDR3 protein: CASSHGGVNVEAFF
V gene: TRBV27; D gene: -; clone size: few; J gene: TRBJ2-7; CDR3 DNA: TGTGCCAGCAGCAACTACTACGAGCAGTACTTC; CDR3 protein: CASSNYYEQYF
V gene: TRBV5-1; D gene: -; clone size: -; J gene: TRBJ2-5; CDR3 DNA: TGCGCCAGCAGCTTGGAGGACAGTTCCCAAGAGACCCAGTACTTC; CDR3 protein: CASSLEDSSQETQYF
V gene: TRBV29-1; D gene: -; clone size: -; J gene: TRBJ1-2; CDR3 DNA: TGCAGCGTTGATCAGAATACTAACTATGGCTACACCTTC; CDR3 protein: CSVDQNTNYGYTF
V gene: TRBV15; D gene: -; clone size: few; J gene: TRBJ1-2; CDR3 DNA: TGTGCCACCAGCAGAGGAGGGGACGGTTACGGCTACACCTTC; CDR3 protein: CATSRGGDGYGYTF
V gene: TRBV28; D gene: -; clone size: -; J gene: TRBJ2-3; CDR3 DNA: TGTGCCAGCAGTCCCCCGGGACGCACAGATACGCAGTATTTT; CDR3 protein: CASSPPGRTDTQYF
V gene: TRBV14; D gene: -; clone size: -; J gene: TRBJ1-6; CDR3 DNA: TGTGCCAGCAGCCCACAGGGTTACTCACCCCTCCACTTT; CDR3 protein: CASSPQGYSPLHF
V gene: TRBV15; D gene: -; clone size: -; J gene: TRBJ2-5; CDR3 DNA: TGTGCCACCAGCAGAGGGGGGGGCGCGGAGACCCAGTACTTC; CDR3 protein: CATSRGGGAETQYF
V gene: TRBV14; D gene: -; clone size: -; J gene: TRBJ1-5; CDR3 DNA: TGTGCCAGCAGCCAAATCGGCTGGGGTCAGCCCCAGCATTTT; CDR3 protein: CASSQIGWGQPQHF
V gene: TRBV6-5; D gene: TRBD2; clone size: -; J gene: TRBJ2-7; CDR3 DNA: TGTGCCAGCGAATCGGCGGGGGGCTACGAGCAGTACTTC; CDR3 protein: CASESAGGYEQYF
V gene: TRBV19; D gene: -; clone size: -; J gene: TRBJ1-3; CDR3 DNA: TGTGCCAGTAGTCGGACCGAAGGAAACACCATATATTTT; CDR3 protein: CASSRTEGNTIYF
V gene: TRBV6-6; D gene: -; clone size: -; J gene: TRBJ1-3; CDR3 DNA: TGTGCCAGCAGTCCCTCCAGCTCTGGAAACACCATATATTTT; CDR3 protein: CASSPSSSGNTIYF
V gene: TRBV27; D gene: -; clone size: -; J gene: TRBJ2-6; CDR3 DNA: TGTGCCACCGGAGGGGCCAACGTCCTGACTTTC; CDR3 protein: CATGGANVLTF
V gene: TRBV9; D gene: TRBD1; clone size: -; J gene: TRBJ1-3; CDR3 DNA: TGTGCCAGCAGCTCCAGAACAGGGGGCGCTGGAAACACCATATATTTT; CDR3 protein: CASSSRTGGAGNTIYF
V gene: TRBV21-1; D gene: -; clone size: -; J gene: TRBJ2-4; CDR3 DNA: TGTGCCAGCAGCAACCTGACCGTCCCGCACAAAAACATTCAGTACTTC; CDR3 protein: CASSNLTVPHKNIQYF
V gene: TRBV28; D gene: -; clone size: -; J gene: TRBJ1-3; CDR3 DNA: TGTGCCAGCAGTGACAGGTCTGGAAACACCATATATTTT; CDR3 protein: CASSDRSGNTIYF
V gene: TRBV7-9; D gene: -; clone size: -; J gene: TRBJ1-5; CDR3 DNA: TGTGCCAGCAGCCCCGACCGCGCGAGTCAGCCCCAGCATTTT; CDR3 protein: CASSPDRASQPQHF
V gene: TRBV7-3; D gene: -; clone size: -; J gene: TRBJ1-1; CDR3 DNA: TGTGCCAGCAGCTTAACCCCGACACCTACTACTGAAGCTTTCTTT; CDR3 protein: CASSLTPTPTTEAFF
V gene: TRBV11-2; D gene: -; clone size: -; J gene: TRBJ2-7; CDR3 DNA: TGTGCCAGCAGCTTAGATCGTAGGCGGAGCTCCTACGAGCAGTACTTC; CDR3 protein: CASSLDRRRSSYEQYF
V gene: TRBV27; D gene: -; clone size: -; J gene: TRBJ2-2; CDR3 DNA: TGTGCCAGCAGGGGACCTTACACCGGGGAGCTGTTTTTT; CDR3 protein: CASRGPYTGELFF
V gene: TRBV4-1; D gene: -; clone size: -; J gene: TRBJ1-5; CDR3 DNA: TGCGCCAGCAGGCTCTCGGGGACCGGCAATCAGCCCCAGCATTTT; CDR3 protein: CASRLSGTGNQPQHF
V gene: TRBV19; D gene: TRBD1; clone size: -; J gene: TRBJ1-5; CDR3 DNA: TGTGCCAGTTGGGACAGGGGAAATAGCAATCAGCCCCAGCATTTT; CDR3 protein: CASWDRGNSNQPQHF
V gene: TRBV5-1; D gene: TRBD2; clone size: -; J gene: TRBJ2-1; CDR3 DNA: TGCGCCAGCAGCCATCCAGCTAGCGGGAGGATGAATGAGCAGTTCTTC; CDR3 protein: CASSHPASGRMNEQFF
V gene: TRBV18; D gene: TRBD1; clone size: -; J gene: TRBJ2-1; CDR3 DNA: TGTGCCAGCTCACCAGTCATCGGGACAGGGGACTACAATGAGCAGTTCTTC; CDR3 protein: CASSPVIGTGDYNEQFF
V gene: TRBV5-5; D gene: -; clone size: -; J gene: TRBJ2-5; CDR3 DNA: TGTGCCAGCAGCGTTAGTGGGGGTCGAGAGACCCAGTACTTC; CDR3 protein: CASSVSGGRETQYF
V gene: TRBV28; D gene: -; clone size: -; J gene: TRBJ1-5; CDR3 DNA: TGTGCCAGCAGACCGGGAGAGGGATATCAGCCCCAGCATTTT; CDR3 protein: CASRPGEGYQPQHF
V gene: TRBV6-6; D gene: -; clone size: -; J gene: TRBJ1-5; CDR3 DNA: TGTGCCAGCAGAGGGGGACCGCCCGGTCAGCCCCAGCATTTT; CDR3 protein: CASRGGPPGQPQHF
V gene: TRBV6-1; D gene: -; clone size: -; J gene: TRBJ1-3; CDR3 DNA: TGTGCCAGCAGTGATGGGCAGATCGGCACCATATATTTT; CDR3 protein: CASSDGQIGTIYF
V gene: TRBV30; D gene: -; clone size: -; J gene: TRBJ1-6; CDR3 DNA: TGTGCCTGGACGTCGGTAAATTCACCCCTCCACTTT; CDR3 protein: CAWTSVNSPLHF
V gene: TRBV21-1; D gene: -; clone size: -; J gene: TRBJ1-1; CDR3 DNA: TGTGCCAGCAGCAAACGCCGCCTGGGACAGGGGGCGGGCACTGAAGCTTTCTTT; CDR3 protein: CASSKRRLGQGAGTEAFF
V gene: TRBV6-6; D gene: -; clone size: -; J gene: TRBJ1-5; CDR3 DNA: TGTGCCAGCACCTTCGAGGGACAGCCCCAGCATTTT; CDR3 protein: CASTFEGQPQHF
V gene: TRBV5-4; D gene: TRBD2; clone size: -; J gene: TRBJ2-3; CDR3 DNA: TGTGCCAGCAGCCGCAGAGGGCGGGAGGGCCGGGATACGCAGTATTTT; CDR3 protein: CASSRRGREGRDTQYF
V gene: TRBV5-1; D gene: TRBD1; clone size: -; J gene: TRBJ2-1; CDR3 DNA: TGCGCCAGCGGACAGGCGAACTCCTACAATGAGCAGTTCTTC; CDR3 protein: CASGQANSYNEQFF
V gene: TRBV11-1; D gene: -; clone size: -; J gene: TRBJ2-5; CDR3 DNA: TGTGCCAGCAGCTTCGCCAGACAAGAGACCCAGTACTTC; CDR3 protein: CASSFARQETQYF
V gene: TRBV7-2; D gene: TRBD1; clone size: few; J gene: TRBJ1-5; CDR3 DNA: TGTGCCAGCAGCTTAGGGGGACAGGGCGGTCAGCCCCAGCATTTT; CDR3 protein: CASSLGGQGGQPQHF
V gene: TRBV7-8; D gene: -; clone size: -; J gene: TRBJ2-2; CDR3 DNA: TGTGCCAGCAGCCTCATGGGACCGATGAACACCGGGGAGCTGTTTTTT; CDR3 protein: CASSLMGPMNTGELFF
V gene: TRBV5-4; D gene: TRBD1; clone size: -; J gene: TRBJ1-1; CDR3 DNA: TGTGCCAGCAGCTCTGGACAGGGGAGGACTGAAGCTTTCTTT; CDR3 protein: CASSSGQGRTEAFF
V gene: TRBV5-1; D gene: TRBD1; clone size: once; J gene: TRBJ1-5; CDR3 DNA: TGCGCCAGCAGCATTGACAGGGAGCAGCCCCAGCATTTT; CDR3 protein: CASSIDREQPQHF